This is a list of T cell receptor beta chains from one sample in a study of beta chain features in type 1 diabetes. The protocol was immunoSEQ multiplex PCR, while the TCRdb copy is restricted to in-frame clones and leaves out a portion. The sample holds about 16,000 clones, less than 85% seen once. What was sequenced was stem cell memory CD4+ T cells from blood. The receptors come from a young man with type 1 diabetes. Each CDR3 is given with its conserved first and last residue. The order of the fields is V gene, clone size, D gene, J gene, CDR3 DNA, CDR3 protein. A D gene is named only where the DNA matches it firmly. Size is omitted from some rows. Given values are once, few, many or a class for expanded clones.

V: TRBV29-1; size: few; D: TRBD1; J: TRBJ1-2; DNA: TGCAGCGTTGATAAGGGGGCGGTGGACTATGGCTACACCTTC; CDR3: CSVDKGAVDYGYTF
V: TRBV29-1; size: NA; D: TRBD1; J: TRBJ2-7; DNA: TGCAGCGTTGTTAGGGGGCAGGGAGCCTACGAGCAGTACTTC; CDR3: CSVVRGQGAYEQYF
V: TRBV11-2; size: NA; D: NA; J: TRBJ2-7; DNA: TGTGCCAGCAGCTTAGCCCGGGACGAGCAGTACTTC; CDR3: CASSLARDEQYF
V: TRBV7-8; size: NA; D: TRBD2; J: TRBJ2-7; DNA: TGTGCCAGCAGCTTCAGCGGGGGTTTAGCCTACGAGCAGTACTTC; CDR3: CASSFSGGLAYEQYF
V: TRBV2; size: NA; D: NA; J: TRBJ2-5; DNA: TGTGCCAGCCGTGCGGGGTGGGGAGAGACCCAGTACTTC; CDR3: CASRAGWGETQYF
V: TRBV10-2; size: NA; D: TRBD1; J: TRBJ2-7; DNA: TGCGCCAGCAGTAACTACCCGGGACAGGACTCCTACGAGCAGTACTTC; CDR3: CASSNYPGQDSYEQYF
V: TRBV29-1; size: once; D: TRBD1; J: TRBJ1-2; DNA: TGCAGCGTCCTACCGACAGGGTTCAACTATGGCTACACCTTC; CDR3: CSVLPTGFNYGYTF
V: TRBV5-1; size: few; D: NA; J: TRBJ2-7; DNA: TGCGCCAGCAGCCTGTGGGCATCGTATATCTACGAGCAGTACTTC; CDR3: CASSLWASYIYEQYF
V: TRBV4-1; size: NA; D: TRBD1; J: TRBJ2-7; DNA: TGCGCCAGCAGCCAAGGTCTCCGAGGGGGCCACGAGCAGTACTTC; CDR3: CASSQGLRGGHEQYF
V: TRBV30; size: NA; D: NA; J: TRBJ1-6; DNA: TGTGCCTGGAAAAACCCCCGGGAGCCCATAAGGCCCCTCCACTTT; CDR3: CAWKNPREPIRPLHF